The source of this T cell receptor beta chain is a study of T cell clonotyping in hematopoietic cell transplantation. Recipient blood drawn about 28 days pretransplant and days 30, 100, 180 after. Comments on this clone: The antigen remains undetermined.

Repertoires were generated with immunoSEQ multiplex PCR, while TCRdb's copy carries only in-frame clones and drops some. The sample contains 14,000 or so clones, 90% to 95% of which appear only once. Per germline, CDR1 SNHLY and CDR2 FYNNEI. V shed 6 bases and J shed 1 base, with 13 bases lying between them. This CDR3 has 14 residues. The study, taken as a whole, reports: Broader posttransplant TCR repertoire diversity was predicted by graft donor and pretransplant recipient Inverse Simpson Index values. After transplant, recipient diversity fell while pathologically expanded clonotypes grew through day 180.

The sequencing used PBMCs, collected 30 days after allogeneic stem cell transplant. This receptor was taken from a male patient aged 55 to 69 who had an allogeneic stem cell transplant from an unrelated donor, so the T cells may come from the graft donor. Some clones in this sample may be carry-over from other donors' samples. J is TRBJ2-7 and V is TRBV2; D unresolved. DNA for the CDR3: TGTGCCAGCAGCGGGTTTAGGCCTTCCTACGAGCAGTACTTC. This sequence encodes CASSGFRPSYEQYF.